A single sample gave rise to the 3 T cell receptor beta chains below, sequenced in a study of blood T cell repertoires in COVID-19. Some clones are missing from TCRdb's copy, which holds only in-frame ones; the method was immunoSEQ multiplex PCR. The sample records 470,000 or so clones, approximately 85% being singletons. Sequencing was done on a sample of peripheral blood. Source of these receptors: a human donor in a cohort sampled during active COVID-19.

This chain uses TRBV25-1 with TRBJ1-1; 10 bases are shared with TRBD1. V dropped 6 bases and J dropped 6; count of bases not matched to a gene: 7. CDR1 is MGHDK, CDR2 SYGVNS, per germline. The CDR3 consists of 14 residues. The CDR3 DNA reads as TGTGCCAGCAGACTCGGGACAGGGGTCGCTGAAGCTTTCTTT. Amino acids: CASRLGTGVAEAFF.

CDR3 nucleotides: TGTGCCAGCAGCCGGGCGGGGGGCGAGCAGTACTTC. It encodes CASSRAGGEQYF. This rearrangement joins TRBV5-5 to TRBJ2-7, with 8 positions matching TRBD2. The CDR3 runs to 12 residues. Trimming took 4 bases from V and 6 from J; bases not matched to a gene: 3. The germline CDR1 and CDR2 sequences are SGHKS and YYEKEE (reference sequence).

Comments on this clone: One base away lies a much larger clone, so this may be a sequencing read error. V usage is TRBV28 and J usage is TRBJ1-5, with 8 nucleotides matching TRBD1. V shed 6 bases, J shed 5 bases, and the junction held 0 bases outside the gene matches. CDR3 length equals 12 residues. Germline values: CDR1 MDHEN, CDR2 SYDVKM. CDR3 nucleotide sequence: TGTGCCAGCAGGACAGGGGATCAGCCCCAGCATTTT. It yields the protein CASRTGDQPQHF. The whole variable domain, remainder taken from reference TRBV28 and TRBJ1-5, is DVKVTQSSRYLVKRTGEKVFLECVQDMDHENMFWYRQDPGLGLRLIYFSYDVKMKEKGDIPEGYSVSREKKERFSLILESASTNQTSMYLCASRTGDQPQHFGDGTRLSIL.